This is a list of T cell receptor beta chains from one sample in a study of blood T cell repertoires in COVID-19. Produced via immunoSEQ multiplex PCR; TCRdb's table is partial and in-frame only. This table has about 14,000 clones, roughly 84% appearing once. The specimen sequenced was peripheral blood. The receptors originated from a man over 45 with active COVID-19. Both conserved end residues are part of each CDR3. D genes are given only for firm matches. Not all rows give a size; the values are once, few, many and, for expanded clones, a class.

d_gene: -
v_gene: TRBV3-1/TRBV3-2
abundance: -
j_gene: TRBJ1-4
CDR3aa: CASSQGAAATNEKLFF
CDR3nt: TGTGCCAGCAGCCAAGGGGCAGCTGCAACTAATGAAAAACTGTTTTTT

d_gene: -
v_gene: TRBV9
abundance: -
j_gene: TRBJ1-3
CDR3aa: CASSATGSSGNTIYF
CDR3nt: TGTGCCAGCAGCGCCACCGGGAGCTCTGGAAACACCATATATTTT

d_gene: TRBD1
v_gene: TRBV7-8
abundance: few
j_gene: TRBJ2-7
CDR3aa: CASSVGQGYEQYF
CDR3nt: TGTGCCAGCAGTGTGGGACAGGGATACGAGCAGTACTTC

d_gene: TRBD1
v_gene: TRBV4-1
abundance: -
j_gene: TRBJ1-2
CDR3aa: CASSQGPRTGTNYGYTF
CDR3nt: TGCGCCAGCAGCCAAGGTCCTAGGACAGGGACTAACTATGGCTACACCTTC

d_gene: -
v_gene: TRBV12-3/TRBV12-4
abundance: few
j_gene: TRBJ2-3
CDR3aa: CASSFGTDTQYF
CDR3nt: TGTGCCAGCAGTTTCGGCACAGATACGCAGTATTTT

d_gene: -
v_gene: TRBV13
abundance: -
j_gene: TRBJ1-3
CDR3aa: CASSLRGGSRNTIYF
CDR3nt: TGTGCCAGCAGCCTACGCGGAGGGTCGAGAAACACCATATATTTT

d_gene: TRBD2
v_gene: TRBV24-1
abundance: -
j_gene: TRBJ2-6
CDR3aa: CATSDLQRSDPGLAHSGANVLTF
CDR3nt: TGTGCCACCAGTGATTTGCAACGGTCGGACCCGGGACTAGCTCACTCTGGGGCCAACGTCCTGACTTTC

d_gene: -
v_gene: TRBV6-2/TRBV6-3
abundance: -
j_gene: TRBJ2-3
CDR3aa: CASSYLGGSTDTQYF
CDR3nt: TGTGCCAGCAGTTACTTAGGCGGGAGCACAGATACGCAGTATTTT

d_gene: -
v_gene: TRBV4-1
abundance: -
j_gene: TRBJ1-6
CDR3aa: CASSQSYDRSYNSPLHF
CDR3nt: TGCGCCAGCAGCCAAAGTTATGACAGATCCTATAATTCACCCCTCCACTTT

d_gene: -
v_gene: TRBV15
abundance: -
j_gene: TRBJ1-5
CDR3aa: CATSRDESLARVEPQHF
CDR3nt: TGTGCCACCAGCAGAGATGAATCGCTGGCCAGGGTAGAGCCCCAGCATTTT

d_gene: -
v_gene: TRBV9
abundance: -
j_gene: TRBJ2-3
CDR3aa: CASSVGIGGNPLRDTQYF
CDR3nt: TGTGCCAGCAGCGTAGGAATTGGAGGGAACCCCCTTCGCGATACGCAGTATTTT

d_gene: TRBD1
v_gene: TRBV5-4
abundance: -
j_gene: TRBJ2-1
CDR3aa: CASSLDRLSYNEQFF
CDR3nt: TGTGCCAGCAGCCTGGACAGGTTATCTTACAATGAGCAGTTCTTC

d_gene: -
v_gene: TRBV13
abundance: -
j_gene: TRBJ2-7
CDR3aa: CASSSTGFSPYEQYF
CDR3nt: TGTGCCAGCAGCTCAACAGGGTTTTCCCCCTACGAGCAGTACTTC

d_gene: TRBD1
v_gene: TRBV28
abundance: -
j_gene: TRBJ2-7
CDR3aa: CASSLMTGQGNYEQYF
CDR3nt: TGTGCCAGCAGTTTGATGACTGGACAGGGGAACTACGAGCAGTACTTC

d_gene: -
v_gene: TRBV7-2
abundance: -
j_gene: TRBJ2-7
CDR3aa: CASSPGVGSYEQYF
CDR3nt: TGTGCCAGCAGCCCCGGGGTCGGATCCTACGAGCAGTACTTC

d_gene: -
v_gene: TRBV19
abundance: -
j_gene: TRBJ1-4
CDR3aa: CASTAPGGEKLFF
CDR3nt: TGTGCCAGTACCGCCCCGGGGGGCGAAAAACTGTTTTTT

d_gene: -
v_gene: TRBV9
abundance: -
j_gene: TRBJ1-6
CDR3aa: CASSLDKFGDSPLHF
CDR3nt: TGTGCCAGCAGCCTGGACAAATTTGGCGATTCACCCCTCCACTTT

d_gene: -
v_gene: TRBV11-2
abundance: -
j_gene: TRBJ2-7
CDR3aa: CASSQRGYEQYF
CDR3nt: TGTGCCAGCAGCCAAAGGGGCTACGAGCAGTACTTC

d_gene: -
v_gene: TRBV10-3
abundance: -
j_gene: TRBJ2-7
CDR3aa: CAISPEGAYEQYF
CDR3nt: TGTGCCATCAGTCCAGAGGGGGCCTACGAGCAGTACTTC

d_gene: -
v_gene: TRBV27
abundance: -
j_gene: TRBJ2-7
CDR3aa: CASSLSAGGYEQYF
CDR3nt: TGTGCCAGCAGTTTATCGGCCGGGGGATACGAGCAGTACTTC

d_gene: TRBD1
v_gene: TRBV27
abundance: once
j_gene: TRBJ2-7
CDR3aa: CASRSGGAFPYEQYF
CDR3nt: TGTGCCAGTCGCTCAGGGGGAGCCTTTCCATACGAGCAGTACTTC

d_gene: TRBD2
v_gene: TRBV7-9
abundance: -
j_gene: TRBJ2-1
CDR3aa: CASSPGGGNEQFF
CDR3nt: TGTGCCAGCAGCCCCGGGGGGGGCAATGAGCAGTTCTTC

d_gene: -
v_gene: TRBV5-1
abundance: -
j_gene: TRBJ1-2
CDR3aa: CASSFIGNYGYTF
CDR3nt: TGCGCCAGCAGCTTTATCGGTAACTATGGCTACACCTTC

d_gene: TRBD1
v_gene: TRBV7-6
abundance: -
j_gene: TRBJ2-7
CDR3aa: CASSLETGVSYEQYF
CDR3nt: TGTGCCAGCAGCTTAGAGACAGGGGTCTCCTACGAGCAGTACTTC

d_gene: -
v_gene: TRBV20-1
abundance: -
j_gene: TRBJ2-7
CDR3aa: CSATTGSEQYF
CDR3nt: TGCAGTGCCACGACAGGTTCCGAGCAGTACTTC